This entry lists 26 T cell receptor beta chains sequenced from one sample in a study of T-cell memory formation after mild COVID-19. One entry per CDR3 protein, called by TCRdb with MiXCR from the 5' RACE reads. The table lists just over 60,000 distinct CDR3 sequences, about 10% of them singletons. The sequencing sample was made of PBMCs or a T cell subset sorted from them (not recorded which). All receptors come from a man younger than 35 who had mild COVID-19 (a few samples of this study predate the infection). Cell type and time point are not known.

At least ten counts were recorded for this clonotype. The rearrangement links TRBV7-2 to TRBJ2-1; possible D gene TRBD2, 6 bases. Germline V lookup: CDR1 SGHTA, CDR2 FQGNSA. V lost 5 bases to trimming and J lost 1 base, with 15 bases between them. The CDR3 is 16 residues long. Here the CDR3 reads CASSAPGGPSYNEQFF. As DNA, the CDR3 is TGTGCCAGCAGCGCCCCCGGGGGACCTTCCTACAATGAGCAGTTCTTC.

This clonotype was counted between two and nine times. V and J are TRBV7-9 and TRBJ2-7, with D perhaps matching TRBD1 (6 bases). Between the trimmed V and J ends, which lost 3 bases and 0 bases, there was a span of 15 bases. This CDR3 contains 16 residues. Germline CDR1 reads SEHNR; CDR2 reads FQNEAQ (reference sequence). The CDR3 loop is CASSFSTGHRSYEQYV. The CDR3 bases are TGTGCCAGCAGCTTTTCCACGGGACATCGCTCCTACGAGCAGTACGTC.

In this sample, this clonotype turned up a few times. This chain uses TRBV6-2 or TRBV6-3 with TRBJ2-1, with a possible D match to TRBD1 (7 bases). The CDR3 is made up of 18 amino acids. Germline values: CDR1 MNHEY, CDR2 SVGEGT. Between the trimmed V and J ends, which lost 6 bases and 2 bases, there was a span of 23 bases. The CDR3 DNA sequence: TGTGCCAGCAGAACTTATCGCGGGACAGCAACCACCTACAATGAGCAGTTCTTC. Translation gives CASRTYRGTATTYNEQFF.

The rearrangement uses TRBV20-1 and TRBJ2-1; 7 nucleotides line up with TRBD2. The CDR3 runs 17 residues. J was trimmed by 2 bases and V by 0 bases; bases with no gene match: 10. Germline CDR1 reads DFQATT; CDR2 reads SNEGSKA (reference sequence). CDR3 protein: CSARDREMGTTYNEQFF. The CDR3 DNA reads as TGCAGTGCTAGAGATCGAGAAATGGGGACTACCTACAATGAGCAGTTCTTC.

This sequence joins TRBV4-1 and TRBJ1-5; unclear D gene. Trimming took off 2 bases at V and 5 bases at J, with 7 bases between the two ends. Germline lookup yields CDR1 MGHRA and CDR2 YSYEKL. The CDR3 sequence is 13 residues long. The chain's CDR3 is CASSQFSDQPQHF. CDR3 DNA: TGCGCCAGCAGCCAATTCTCGGATCAGCCCCAGCATTTT.

J is TRBJ2-3 and V is TRBV5-1; tentatively, D is TRBD1 (5 bases). The germline V gene has CDR1 SGHRS and CDR2 YFSETQ. V was clipped by 1 base and J by 4 bases, with 10 bases between them. This CDR3 has 14 residues. The DNA for the CDR3 is TGCGCCAGCAGCTTGTTCACAGGCCCAGATACGCAGTATTTT. Translation gives CASSLFTGPDTQYF.

This clonotype has a count of ten or more. The chain carries TRBV29-1 and TRBJ1-2; no firm D call. V lost 1 base and J 7 bases, leaving 10 bases between the germline ends. Germline assignment: CDR1 SQVTM and CDR2 ANQGSEA. The CDR3 runs to 12 residues. The CDR3 protein is CSVEGGGGGYTF. CDR3 bases: TGCAGCGTTGAAGGCGGAGGAGGTGGCTACACCTTC.

V is TRBV25-1 and J is TRBJ2-3; D perhaps matches TRBD2 (6 bases). Germline V gives CDR1 MGHDK, CDR2 SYGVNS. CDR3 length: 15 amino acids. V shed 1 base and J shed 4 bases, with 12 bases lying between them. The CDR3 reads CASSESPRGADTQYF. In nucleotides, the CDR3 is TGTGCCAGCAGTGAATCGCCGCGGGGTGCAGATACGCAGTATTTT.

This clonotype was seen more than once but under ten times. The chain joins TRBV6-5 to TRBJ2-7; D not resolved. CDR3 length equals 13 residues. The V end lost 6 bases, the J end lost 0 bases, and 9 bases lay between the germline ends. Germline V gene lookup returns CDR1 MNHEY and CDR2 SVGAGI. The CDR3: CASSKGSSYEQYV. The CDR3 DNA sequence: TGTGCCAGCAGCAAAGGCAGCTCCTACGAGCAGTACGTC.

This clonotype appeared a few times. The rearrangement links TRBV4-3 to TRBJ1-4; D unresolved. V gave up 5 bases and J gave up 5 bases, with 3 bases separating them. Germline loops: CDR1 LGHNA, CDR2 YSLEER. This CDR3 has 11 residues. The CDR3 loop is CASSINEKLFF. CDR3 nucleotide sequence: TGCGCCAGCAGCATAAATGAAAAACTGTTTTTT.

Remarks on this clonotype: The junction and the germline gene differ at one end; a read error may be behind it. The V and J genes are TRBV4-2 and TRBJ2-1; the D call may be TRBD1 or TRBD2 (7 bases each). CDR3 length: 14 residues. The germline gives CDR1 LGHNA, CDR2 YNFKEQ. Here the CDR3 DNA reads TGTGCCAGCAGCCGTCAGGCCGGGGGGCAGGGGGAAGTCTTC. Translation gives CASSRQAGGQGEVF.

The chain is built from TRBV7-3 and TRBJ1-1; D remains ambiguous. CDR1 SGHTA and CDR2 FQGTGA come from the germline V gene. Trimming shortened V by 2 bases and J by 0 bases, and 13 bases separated the two germline ends. The CDR3 runs to 16 residues. This chain's CDR3 is CASSLAPGDLNTEAFF. For the CDR3, the DNA is TGTGCCAGCAGCTTAGCCCCCGGAGATTTGAACACTGAAGCTTTCTTT.

This clonotype was counted only a few times. The rearrangement joins TRBV20-1 to TRBJ2-7; a possible D gene is TRBD1 (6 bases). Germline V gives CDR1 DFQATT, CDR2 SNEGSKA (reference sequence). This CDR3 is built from 15 residues. Trimming pared 6 bases from V and 2 bases from J, leaving 20 bases between. The CDR3 region is CSAKRSAGAPYEQYF. The CDR3 region has the DNA TGCAGTGCGAAGAGATCGGCAGGGGCCCCCTACGAGCAGTACTTC.

CDR3 sequence: CASSVTETPYEQYF. In nucleotides, the CDR3 is TGTGCCAGCAGCGTAACAGAGACCCCCTACGAGCAGTACTTC. The rearrangement joins TRBV9 to TRBJ2-7; D call uncertain. This CDR3 is 14 amino acids long. CDR1 and CDR2 (germline): SGDLS, YYNGEE. V was clipped by 1 base and J by 2 bases, with 10 bases between them.

This clonotype was detected ten times or more. The CDR3 coding sequence is TGTGCCAGCAGCTTGGGTCGGGTCCAAGAGACCCAGTACTTC. Translating gives CASSLGRVQETQYF. V is TRBV5-4 and J is TRBJ2-5, with D hard to call. CDR1 is SGHNT, CDR2 YYREEE, per germline (reference sequence). The CDR3 loop spans 14 amino acids. Trimming cost V 0 bases and J 1 base, with 7 bases left between them.

This clonotype was counted many times. The chain has TRBV28 and TRBJ2-2, with D hard to call. Germline V CDR1 and CDR2: MDHEN, SYDVKM. This CDR3 is built from 14 residues. Trimming removed 6 bases at V and 1 base at J, with 9 bases between. The DNA of the CDR3 is TGTGCCAGCAGCCCTCATAAGAACACCGGGGAGCTGTTTTTT. It is translated as CASSPHKNTGELFF.

This clonotype was observed many times. The chain joins TRBV7-2 to TRBJ2-3; weak D call: TRBD2 (6 bases). Trimming removed 5 bases from V and 5 bases from J, with 11 bases in between. Germline loops: CDR1 SGHTA, CDR2 FQGNSA. The length of the CDR3 is 13 residues. DNA for the CDR3: TGTGCCAGCAGCCGTACGGGGGTAGATACGCAGTATTTT. Its translation is CASSRTGVDTQYF.

This clonotype has ten or more counts. The chain recombines TRBV5-6 with TRBJ2-5, with D tentatively TRBD1 or TRBD2 (5 bases each). This CDR3 region has 14 residues. Germline V CDR1 and CDR2: SGHDT, YYEEEE. Between the trimmed V and J ends, which lost 4 bases and 2 bases, there was a span of 12 bases. In DNA, the CDR3 is TGTGCCAGCAGCGGGACCCAGGGTCAAGAGACCCAGTACTTC. Encoded protein: CASSGTQGQETQYF.

This sequence joins TRBV7-2 and TRBJ1-6, with a possible D match to TRBD1 (5 bases). V lost 11 bases to trimming and J lost 1 base, with 6 bases between them. Germline V gives CDR1 SGHTA, CDR2 FQGNSA. This CDR3 spans 12 amino acids. The CDR3 DNA sequence: TGTGCCGGGGCTTCCTATAATTCACCCCTCCACTTT. Encoded protein: CAGASYNSPLHF. The full variable domain, completed using reference TRBV7-2 and TRBJ1-6, is GAGVSQSPSNKVTEKGKDVELRCDPISGHTALYWYRQSLGQGLEFLIYFQGNSAPDKSGLPSDRFSAERTGGSVSTLTIQRTQQEDSAVYLCAGASYNSPLHFGNGTRLTVT.

In its sample, this clonotype is medium-sized. The V and J genes are TRBV29-1 and TRBJ2-5, with 8 nucleotides matching TRBD1. This CDR3 has 12 residues. Germline CDR1 is SQVTM and CDR2 is ANQGSEA. The V gene end was trimmed by 6 bases and the J gene end by 6 bases; junction bases not matched to a gene: 6. CDR3 nucleotides: TGCAGCGTGCTGGACAGGGTAAAGACCCAGTACTTC. It is translated as CSVLDRVKTQYF.

J is TRBJ2-1 and V is TRBV5-1, with a tentative D call TRBD2 (5 bases). The CDR3 contains 15 residues. Trimming took 0 bases from V and 4 from J, leaving 11 bases between them. CDR1 is SGHRS and CDR2 is YFSETQ in the germline V gene. The CDR3: CASSLGGSRYNEQFF. The CDR3 nucleotides read TGCGCCAGCAGCTTGGGAGGGAGCCGGTACAATGAGCAGTTCTTC.

This clonotype was observed a few times. The V gene is TRBV10-3, the J gene TRBJ2-3, with 9 bases aligning to TRBD1. The CDR3 has 15 amino acids. The germline V gene encodes CDR1 ENHRY and CDR2 SYGVKD. J lost 0 bases, V lost 7 bases, and 5 bases had no gene match. The CDR3 spells CAIKAQGASTDTQYF. The CDR3 nucleotides read TGTGCCATCAAAGCACAGGGGGCTAGCACAGATACGCAGTATTTT.

This clonotype was recorded many times. This chain uses TRBV4-3 with TRBJ2-3; no definite D call. Trimming took 2 bases from V and 5 from J, leaving 11 bases between them. The germline V gene encodes CDR1 LGHNA and CDR2 YSLEER. This CDR3 contains 14 residues. DNA of the CDR3: TGCGCCAGCAGCCAACAACATCGTGGAGATACGCAGTATTTT. It is translated as CASSQQHRGDTQYF.

The chain has TRBV20-1 and TRBJ1-6; a possible D gene is TRBD1 (6 bases). CDR3 size: 15 residues. Per the germline V gene, CDR1 is DFQATT and CDR2 is SNEGSKA (reference sequence). Trimming left V 0 bases short and J 7 bases short, with 13 bases between. CDR3 DNA sequence: TGCAGTGCTAGAGATCGCCGGACAGTAAATTCACCCCTCCACTTT. Translated, it gives CSARDRRTVNSPLHF.

The chain recombines TRBV7-2 with TRBJ2-3; D possibly corresponds to TRBD1 (5 bases). Germline assignment: CDR1 SGHTA and CDR2 FQGNSA. Trimming removed 1 base at V and 7 bases at J, with 12 bases between. The CDR3 length is 14 residues. The CDR3 region is CASSLGGDSHTQYF. CDR3 coding DNA: TGTGCCAGCAGCTTAGGGGGCGACTCACATACGCAGTATTTT.

This clonotype was seen a handful of times. The chain combines TRBV5-1 with TRBJ1-2; TRBD1 matches 8 bases. This CDR3 is built from 16 residues. The trim removed 4 bases at V and 10 bases at J, leaving 18 bases unmatched. CDR1 and CDR2 from the germline V gene are SGHRS and YFSETQ. CDR3 coding DNA: TGCGCCAGCAGCCCAGAAGGCCGACAGGGGACCCACGTCTACACCTTC. Its protein product is CASSPEGRQGTHVYTF.